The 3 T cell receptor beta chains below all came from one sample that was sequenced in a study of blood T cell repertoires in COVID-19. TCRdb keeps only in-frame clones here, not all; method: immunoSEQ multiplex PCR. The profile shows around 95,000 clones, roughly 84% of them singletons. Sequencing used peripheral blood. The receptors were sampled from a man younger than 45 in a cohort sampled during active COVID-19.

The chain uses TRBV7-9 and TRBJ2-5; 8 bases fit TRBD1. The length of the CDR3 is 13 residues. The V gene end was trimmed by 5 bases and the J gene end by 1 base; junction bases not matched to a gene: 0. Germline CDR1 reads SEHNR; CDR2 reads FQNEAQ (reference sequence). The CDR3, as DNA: TGTGCCAGCAGCGGACAGGGCCAAGAGACCCAGTACTTC. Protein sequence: CASSGQGQETQYF.

This chain's CDR3 is CASSHALSEAFF. Here the CDR3 DNA reads TGTGCCAGCAGCCACGCCCTGAGTGAAGCTTTCTTT. This chain connects TRBV6-2 or TRBV6-3 to TRBJ1-1; no definite D call. The germline V gene has CDR1 MNHEY and CDR2 SVGEGT. The CDR3 consists of 12 residues. V lost 6 bases and J lost 7, with 12 bases in between.

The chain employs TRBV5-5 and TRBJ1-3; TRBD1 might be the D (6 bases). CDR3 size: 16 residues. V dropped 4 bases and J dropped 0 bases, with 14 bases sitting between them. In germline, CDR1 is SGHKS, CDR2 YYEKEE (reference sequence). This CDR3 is CASSREQGSSGNTIYF. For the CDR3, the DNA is TGTGCCAGCAGCCGAGAACAGGGCAGCTCTGGAAACACCATATATTTT.